The 32 T cell receptor beta chains below come from one sample, sequenced in a study of T cells in women clearing cervical HPV infection. The protocol was immunoSEQ multiplex PCR, while the TCRdb copy is restricted to in-frame clones and leaves out a portion. The listing records 30,000 to 45,000 clones. The specimen was blood buffy coat. These receptors were obtained from a woman aged 18 to 75 with a cervical HPV16 infection that either progressed to CIN3+ or cleared (not recorded which).

About this clone itself: The read ends 3 residues early relative to the CDR3; the germline J gene fills the gap. J is TRBJ2-4 and V is TRBV6-1, with 10 bases aligning to TRBD2. The CDR3 is 15 residues long. Germline-derived CDR1 and CDR2 are MNHNS and SASEGT. CDR3 protein: CASSVSGGFQETQYF. CDR3 DNA (partial): TGTGCCAGCAGTGTTAGCGGGGGGTTCCAAGAGACT.

For this clone: The read halts 3 residues ahead of the CDR3 end, with the missing end drawn from the germline J gene. This chain connects TRBV20-1 to TRBJ2-5; 7 bases are a match to TRBD2. The V gene end was trimmed by 5 bases and the J gene end by 2 bases; junction bases not matched to a gene: 11. Germline values: CDR1 DFQATT, CDR2 SNEGSKA (reference sequence). The CDR3 covers 15 residues. The sequenced CDR3 bases are TGCAGTGCTTATCGAATAGGGACTACACAAGAGACC. It translates to CSAYRIGTTQET. From start to end, the CDR3 is CSAYRIGTTQETQYF.

To note about this clone: From the germline J gene comes the end of the CDR3, since the read stops 3 residues before it. The chain carries TRBV5-6 and TRBJ1-2; D possibly corresponds to TRBD1 (5 bases). V was shortened by 2 bases and J by 3 bases, with 11 bases between the two germline ends. This CDR3 is built from 14 residues. The germline CDR1 and CDR2 sequences are SGHDT and YYEEEE. The DNA read from the CDR3 is TGTGCCAGCAGCTTTTCAGGGAAGTACTATGGC. Amino acids: CASSFSGKYYG. The whole CDR3 protein reads CASSFSGKYYGYTF.

This clone registers medium-sized by frequency. The DNA ends 3 residues before the CDR3 does, and the rest of the CDR3 is filled in from the germline J gene. The chain carries TRBV24-1 and TRBJ2-2, with 10 nucleotides matching TRBD2. Germline V gives CDR1 KGHDR, CDR2 SFDVKD. J was trimmed by 3 bases and V by 8 bases; bases with no gene match: 11. The CDR3 runs 17 residues. The CDR3 reads CATTGASGSGDTGELFF. The CDR3 DNA, read in part, is TGTGCCACCACTGGGGCTAGCGGGAGCGGGGACACCGGGGAG.

With respect to this clone: From the germline J gene comes the end of the CDR3, since the read stops 3 residues before it. The sample has other DNA sequences that encode this CDR3 too. The chain recombines TRBV18 with TRBJ1-3, with D perhaps matching TRBD1 (6 bases). CDR1 is KGHSH, CDR2 LQKENI, per germline. CDR3 length equals 17 residues. Trimming stripped 2 bases from V and 0 bases from J, with 14 bases between. CDR3 sequence reads: CASSPGAGDPSGNTIYF. The sequenced CDR3 bases are TGTGCCAGCTCACCAGGGGCAGGGGATCCCTCTGGAAACACC.

In regard to this clone: Sequencing ends 3 residues short of the CDR3 end; the germline J gene provides the rest. This chain connects TRBV2 to TRBJ2-2; 9 bases line up with TRBD2. In germline, CDR1 is SNHLY, CDR2 FYNNEI. Losses at the gene ends were 3 bases for V and 5 bases for J; bases not matched to a gene: 7. This CDR3 has 16 amino acids. The sequenced part of the CDR3 DNA is TGTGCCAGCAGTGATGGGGTCCTAGCGGGAACCGGGGAG. It is translated as CASSDGVLAGTGE. The entire CDR3 is CASSDGVLAGTGELFF.

As regards this clone: The read is 3 residues too short to cover the CDR3 end, so that end is filled in from the germline J gene. The chain couples TRBV29-1 to TRBJ1-2; no firm D call. Germline CDR1 is SQVTM and CDR2 is ANQGSEA. The CDR3 contains 13 residues. The CDR3 loop is CSVLRDSYNDYTF. The sequenced part of the CDR3 DNA is TGCAGCGTGCTCCGTGACTCCTACAATGAC.

In the case of this clone: The sequence runs out 3 residues before the end of the CDR3; the remainder is reconstructed from the germline J gene. The rearrangement links TRBV5-1 to TRBJ1-4; D not certain. The ends were cut back, 4 bases at V and 4 bases at J, with 14 bases in the middle. The CDR3 consists of 15 residues. CDR1 and CDR2 from the germline V gene are SGHRS and YFSETQ. The CDR3 sequence is CASSREVGVNEKLFF. The DNA read from the CDR3 is TGCGCCAGCAGCAGGGAAGTCGGGGTTAATGAAAAA.

About this clone: A junction end diverges from the germline sequence, so it may reflect a read error. The read terminates 3 residues ahead of where the CDR3 ends, so the germline J gene completes it. This chain uses TRBV7-9 with TRBJ1-5; D is perhaps TRBD1 (5 bases). This CDR3 is 15 amino acids long. Germline V lookup: CDR1 SEHNR, CDR2 FQNEAQ (reference sequence). The sequenced CDR3 bases are TGTGCCAGCCGCTTAGCGGCGACAGAGAATCAGCCC. This translates into CASRLAATENQP. In full, the CDR3 reads CASRLAATENQPQHF. The variable domain in full, with the rest retrieved from reference TRBV7-9 and TRBJ1-5, is DTGVSQNPRHKITKRGQNVTFRCDPISEHNRLYWYRQTLGQGPEFLTYFQNEAQLEKSRLLSDRFSAERPKGSFSTLEIQRTEQGDSAMYLCASRLAATENQPQHFGDGTRLSIL.

A note on this clone: With the read ending 3 residues before the CDR3 end, the germline J gene is used to fill in that end. The chain has TRBV7-6 and TRBJ2-7; D may be TRBD2 (6 bases). In germline, CDR1 is SGHVS, CDR2 FNYEAQ. CDR3 length: 14 amino acids. V was cut by 0 bases and J by 3 bases, with 9 bases left in between. CDR3 DNA (partial): TGTGCCAGCAGCTTAGCCGGACTAATCTACGAG. It yields the protein CASSLAGLIYE. The entire CDR3 sequence reads CASSLAGLIYEQYF. The full variable domain, in which reference TRBV7-6 and TRBJ2-7 provide the parts outside the CDR3, is GAGVSQSPRYKVTKRGQDVALRCDPISGHVSLYWYRQALGQGPEFLTYFNYEAQQDKSGLPNDRFSAERPEGSISTLTIQRTEQRDSAMYRCASSLAGLIYEQYFGPGTRLTVT.

With regard to this clone: The missing CDR3 end, 3 residues past where the read stops, is filled in from the germline J gene. The chain couples TRBV7-3 to TRBJ1-4; 8 positions agree with TRBD1. This CDR3 has 15 amino acids. The germline gives CDR1 SGHTA, CDR2 FQGTGA. With 5 bases clipped from V and 7 bases from J, the junction kept 9 bases outside the gene matches. Partial CDR3 DNA: TGTGCCAGCAGCGCAAGACAGGGGAGGGGTGAAAAA. Translating gives CASSARQGRGEK. The entire CDR3 is CASSARQGRGEKLFF.

In the case of this clone: Read data end 3 residues before the CDR3 end; the end is taken from the germline J gene. The chain carries TRBV7-9 and TRBJ2-2; D uncertain. Germline loops: CDR1 SEHNR, CDR2 FQNEAQ (reference sequence). The CDR3 spans 12 residues. CDR3 DNA (partial): TGTGCCAGCAGTGGGCTGAATGAAAAG. It codes for CASSGLNEK. The full-length CDR3 reads as CASSGLNEKLFF.

Comment on this clone: Read sequence stops 3 residues before the CDR3 end, and the germline J gene provides the missing end. V is TRBV19 and J is TRBJ1-2, with 12 bases aligning to TRBD1. The CDR3 extends over 14 amino acids. Looked up from germline, CDR1 is LNHDA and CDR2 is SQIVND (reference sequence). The sequenced CDR3 bases are TGTGCCAGTATGGACGGGACAGGGGGCAACGAC. The encoded protein is CASMDGTGGND. The CDR3, in full, reads CASMDGTGGNDYTF.

With respect to this clone: From the germline J gene comes the end of the CDR3, since the read stops 3 residues before it. J is TRBJ1-3 and V is TRBV12-3 or TRBV12-4, with D tentatively TRBD1 (6 bases). The length of the CDR3 is 16 residues. Trimming cost V 7 bases and J 0 bases, with 16 bases left between them. The sequenced part of the CDR3 DNA is TGTGCCAGCACCGGGGGGGGGCTGAGCTCTGGAAACACC. Encoded protein: CASTGGGLSSGNT. The full CDR3 sequence reads CASTGGGLSSGNTIYF.

Comments on this clone: The DNA ends 3 residues before the CDR3 does, and the rest of the CDR3 is filled in from the germline J gene. J is TRBJ1-2 and V is TRBV18; 8 positions agree with TRBD1. Germline CDR1 KGHSH, CDR2 LQKENI. The CDR3 loop spans 17 amino acids. V was pared by 3 bases and J by 7 bases, with 16 bases of the junction left unmatched. The sequenced part of the CDR3 DNA is TGTGCCAGCTCACCGAGTCAGTACGGACAGGGTGGATTTGGC. Encoded protein: CASSPSQYGQGGFG. The whole CDR3 is CASSPSQYGQGGFGYTF.

On this clone itself: Sequencing ends 3 residues short of the CDR3 end; the germline J gene provides the rest. The gene calls are TRBV7-3 and TRBJ2-3, with a possible D match to TRBD2 (6 bases). The V end lost 5 bases, the J end lost 8 bases, and 17 bases lay between the germline ends. This CDR3 has 14 amino acids. Germline loops: CDR1 SGHTA, CDR2 FQGTGA. This CDR3 is CASSPAFAGPTQYF. CDR3 bases read: TGTGCCAGCAGCCCAGCATTTGCGGGGCCTACG.

Partial CDR3 DNA: TGTGCCTGGGCCGGGACTAGCTACGAG. This gives the protein CAWAGTSYE. The full CDR3 reads CAWAGTSYEQYF. The chain carries TRBV30 and TRBJ2-7; 8 bases are shared with TRBD2. The CDR3 is cut off 3 residues early in the read; its end comes from the germline J gene. The ends lost 5 bases at V and 3 bases at J; junction bases unmatched: 3. This CDR3 is 12 amino acids long. In germline, CDR1 is GTSNPN, CDR2 SVGIG (reference sequence).

Comment on this clone: The read ends 3 residues early relative to the CDR3; the germline J gene fills the gap. This chain connects TRBV29-1 to TRBJ2-3; D may be TRBD2 (5 bases). The CDR3 has 11 residues. Germline V CDR1 and CDR2: SQVTM, ANQGSEA. The part of the CDR3 DNA that was read is TGCAGCGTTGAAGAACCGGGGACG. The encoded protein is CSVEEPGT. The full CDR3 reads CSVEEPGTQYF.

A remark on this clone: The read gets to within 3 residues of the CDR3 end, and the germline J gene fills in the rest. V is TRBV18 and J is TRBJ1-5; D uncertain. The CDR3 contains 14 residues. Germline V gene lookup returns CDR1 KGHSH and CDR2 LQKENI. The CDR3 sequence: CASSPRTSGDPQHF. Incomplete CDR3 DNA: TGTGCCAGCTCCCCAAGGACTAGCGGTGATCCC.

Details on this clone: Read coverage stops 3 residues before the CDR3 terminus; the germline J gene supplies the remainder. The V call is TRBV30, the J call TRBJ2-2, with D maybe TRBD2 (6 bases). Trimming left V 1 base short and J 8 bases short, with 11 bases between. CDR3 length equals 13 residues. The V gene's germline CDR1 is GTSNPN and CDR2 SVGIG (reference sequence). The CDR3 sequence is CAWSDPGLGELFF. The part of the CDR3 DNA that was read is TGTGCCTGGAGTGACCCGGGACTTGGGGAG.

Details on this clone: The missing CDR3 end, 3 residues past where the read stops, is filled in from the germline J gene. The chain is built from TRBV20-1 and TRBJ2-3; TRBD2 might be the D (5 bases). The germline gives CDR1 DFQATT, CDR2 SNEGSKA (reference sequence). V was clipped by 2 bases and J by 2 bases, with 8 bases between them. The CDR3 is made up of 13 amino acids. Partial CDR3 DNA: TGCAGTGCTAGAAGCGGTGTCACAGATACG. The encoded protein is CSARSGVTDT. The entire CDR3 sequence reads CSARSGVTDTQYF.

Comment on this clone: The read ends 3 residues shy of where the CDR3 ends; the end is completed using the germline J gene. The rearrangement uses TRBV20-1 and TRBJ1-5; maybe TRBD1 (5 bases). Per the germline V gene, CDR1 is DFQATT and CDR2 is SNEGSKA (reference sequence). This CDR3 comprises 14 residues. Trimming removed 3 bases from V and 7 bases from J, with 16 bases in between. The CDR3 DNA, read in part, is TGCAGTGCTAGGACGGAAGGGGCTACGCAGCCC. Translated: CSARTEGATQP. The full-length CDR3 reads as CSARTEGATQPQHF.

Concerning this clone: The DNA ends 3 residues before the CDR3 does, and the rest of the CDR3 is filled in from the germline J gene. The rearrangement joins TRBV5-1 to TRBJ2-1, with 7 bases matching TRBD1. The V gene's germline CDR1 is SGHRS and CDR2 YFSETQ. This CDR3 has 15 residues. The J segment lost 0 bases and the V segment lost 4 bases, leaving 4 bases of the junction unmatched. CDR3 DNA (partial): TGCGCCAGCAGCGCAACAGGGGACTCCTACAATGAG. Translated, it gives CASSATGDSYNE. Given in full, the CDR3 is CASSATGDSYNEQFF.

Measured by frequency, this clone is medium-sized. Here the CDR3 reads CASSKAGGYDEQYF. Incomplete CDR3 DNA: TGCGCCAGCAGCAAGGCGGGGGGTTATGACGAG. The V and J genes are TRBV5-1 and TRBJ2-7; 8 bases are shared with TRBD2. From the germline J gene comes the end of the CDR3, since the read stops 3 residues before it. The germline V gene has CDR1 SGHRS and CDR2 YFSETQ. The V and J ends lost 4 bases and 5 bases, in that order; junction bases with no gene match: 8. The CDR3 has 14 residues.

Points on this clone: Read coverage stops 3 residues before the CDR3 terminus; the germline J gene supplies the remainder. The V call is TRBV20-1, the J call TRBJ1-4; tentative D call: TRBD1 (6 bases). CDR3 length: 16 amino acids. Germline V lookup: CDR1 DFQATT, CDR2 SNEGSKA (reference sequence). Trimming cost V 2 bases and J 2 bases, with 15 bases left between them. Partial CDR3 DNA: TGCAGTGCTAGACCGGGACAAGGTGTCACTAATGAAAAA. Translated: CSARPGQGVTNEK. The full CDR3 sequence reads CSARPGQGVTNEKLFF.

A note on this clone: The read ends 3 residues shy of where the CDR3 ends; the end is completed using the germline J gene. The chain has TRBV5-1 and TRBJ1-1, with a possible D match to TRBD1 (6 bases). The germline V gene has CDR1 SGHRS and CDR2 YFSETQ. The CDR3 runs 13 residues. This chain's CDR3 is CASSFTGQVEAFF. The CDR3 DNA, read in part, is TGCGCCAGCAGTTTTACAGGGCAGGTGGAA.

To note about this clone: The CDR3 extends 3 residues past the end of the read, so its final part is completed from the germline J gene. The V gene is TRBV7-6, the J gene TRBJ1-1, with no clear D. This CDR3 has 16 residues. Germline V gives CDR1 SGHVS, CDR2 FNYEAQ. V gave up 2 bases and J gave up 1 base, with 14 bases separating them. CDR3 DNA, as far as it was read: TGTGCCAGCAGCTTAAGCCGCGGTTTCGGGAACACTGAA. It specifies CASSLSRGFGNTE. The full CDR3 is CASSLSRGFGNTEAFF.

Notes on this clone: The CDR3 goes on 3 residues after the read ends, and that part is filled in from the germline J gene. The chain couples TRBV30 to TRBJ2-4, with D tentatively TRBD1 (6 bases). Germline V lookup: CDR1 GTSNPN, CDR2 SVGIG (reference sequence). This CDR3 is 16 amino acids long. CDR3 sequence: CAWSESQGTIRYGQYF. CDR3 bases read: TGTGCCTGGAGCGAATCCCAGGGGACGATTCGCTATGGT. Filled out from reference TRBV30 and TRBJ2-4, the complete variable domain reads SQTIHQWPATLVQPVGSPLSLECTVEGTSNPNLYWYRQAAGRGLQLLFYSVGIGQISSEVPQNLSASRPQDRQFILSSKKLLLSDSGFYLCAWSESQGTIRYGQYFGAGTRLSVL.

On this clone: Read data end 3 residues before the CDR3 end; the end is taken from the germline J gene. This rearrangement joins TRBV7-2 to TRBJ1-5; possibly TRBD1 for D (6 bases). Germline V gene lookup returns CDR1 SGHTA and CDR2 FQGNSA. CDR3 length equals 14 residues. Trimming took 0 bases from V and 7 from J, leaving 10 bases between them. The part of the CDR3 DNA that was read is TGTGCCAGCAGCTTAGCCGGGACATTCCAGCCC. Protein product: CASSLAGTFQP. The complete CDR3 reads CASSLAGTFQPQHF.

As to this clone: The observed sequence ends 3 residues before the CDR3 terminus, with the missing tail filled in from the germline J gene. The chain recombines TRBV7-2 with TRBJ2-1; 14 nucleotides agree with TRBD2. The germline V gene has CDR1 SGHTA and CDR2 FQGNSA. The length of the CDR3 is 18 residues. The ends lost 0 bases at V and 8 bases at J; junction bases unmatched: 9. The sequenced part of the CDR3 DNA is TGTGCCAGCAGCTTAGCCCCGACTAGCGGGGGGGCCGGATATGAG. It encodes CASSLAPTSGGAGYE. The whole CDR3 reads CASSLAPTSGGAGYEQFF.

Regarding this clone: The CDR3 extends 3 residues past the end of the read, so its final part is completed from the germline J gene. The rearrangement uses TRBV20-1 and TRBJ1-2; 7 bases fit TRBD1. CDR1 is DFQATT, CDR2 SNEGSKA, per germline (reference sequence). The CDR3 is made up of 13 amino acids. Incomplete CDR3 DNA: TGCAGTGCCCATAAACAGGGGTTCGGCGGC. As protein: CSAHKQGFGG. Given in full, the CDR3 is CSAHKQGFGGYTF.

Regarding this clone: Read coverage stops 3 residues before the CDR3 terminus; the germline J gene supplies the remainder. The chain combines TRBV5-1 with TRBJ1-1, with a tentative D call TRBD1 (5 bases). The germline V and J ends were trimmed by 4 bases and 5 bases, with 15 bases remaining between them. Germline CDR1 and CDR2: SGHRS and YFSETQ. The CDR3 totals 14 residues. The CDR3 DNA, read in part, is TGCGCCAGCAGCCCGAGCGGGGGTGGGACTGAA. This encodes CASSPSGGGTE. The whole CDR3 sequence is CASSPSGGGTEAFF.